A single sample gave rise to the 30 T cell receptor beta chains below, sequenced in a study of T cells in Graves' hyperthyroidism and ophthalmopathy. RNA transcripts served as the template for amplifying TCR beta CDR3 regions. RT-PCR in the first round (using the HTBI primer set) targeted the TCR CDR3. TCRdb recomputed calls from the multiplex PCR reads with MiXCR, one row per CDR3 protein. The sample contains roughly 360,000 distinct CDR3 sequences, about 13% of which appear only once. The sequenced sample was blood. These receptors all stem from a man aged 25 to 45 with Graves' hyperthyroidism that later progressed to Graves' ophthalmopathy.

This clonotype was recorded many times. The chain links TRBV11-2 to TRBJ1-1, with D hard to call. Germline-derived CDR1 and CDR2 are SGHAT and FQNNGV. The CDR3 totals 14 residues. Between the trimmed V and J ends, which lost 2 bases and 11 bases, there was a span of 18 bases. CDR3 amino acids: CASSLIARRENAFF. The CDR3 bases are TGTGCCAGCAGCTTAATTGCCAGGCGGGAGAACGCTTTCTTT. Full variable domain (rest looked up from reference TRBV11-2 and TRBJ1-1): EAGVAQSPRYKIIEKRQSVAFWCNPISGHATLYWYQQILGQGPKLLIQFQNNGVVDDSQLPKDRFSAERLKGVDSTLKIQPAKLEDSAVYLCASSLIARRENAFFGQGTRLTVV.

This clonotype has ten or more counts. The chain employs TRBV5-1 and TRBJ2-3, with D maybe TRBD2 (5 bases). CDR3 size: 14 residues. Germline CDR1 is SGHRS and CDR2 is YFSETQ. The germline V and J ends were trimmed by 0 bases and 3 bases, with 8 bases remaining between them. The CDR3 protein is CASSLETGTDTQYF. The DNA for the CDR3 is TGCGCCAGCAGCTTGGAGACGGGAACAGATACGCAGTATTTT. Variable domain in full (rest from reference TRBV5-1 and TRBJ2-3): KAGVTQTPRYLIKTRGQQVTLSCSPISGHRSVSWYQQTPGQGLQFLFEYFSETQRNKGNFPGRFSGRQFSNSRSEMNVSTLELGDSALYLCASSLETGTDTQYFGPGTRLTVL.

This clonotype occurred a few times. The V call is TRBV5-6, the J call TRBJ2-7; 10 nucleotides align to TRBD2. There are 15 residues in the CDR3. CDR1 and CDR2 from the germline V gene are SGHDT and YYEEEE. J was trimmed by 2 bases and V by 4 bases; bases with no gene match: 6. Here the CDR3 reads CASSISGGPTYEQYF. As DNA, the CDR3 is TGTGCCAGCAGCATTAGCGGGGGGCCCACCTACGAGCAGTACTTC.

In this sample, this clonotype turned up many times. The chain is built from TRBV2 and TRBJ2-2; TRBD1 matches 8 bases. Germline lookup yields CDR1 SNHLY and CDR2 FYNNEI. With V trimmed by 3 bases and J by 13 bases, 10 bases remained unmatched. The CDR3 totals 14 residues. The CDR3 sequence is CASSDSGGRGRLFF. CDR3 nucleotide sequence: TGTGCCAGCAGTGATTCAGGGGGCCGAGGTAGGCTGTTTTTT. Filled out from reference TRBV2 and TRBJ2-2, the complete variable domain reads EPEVTQTPSHQVTQMGQEVILRCVPISNHLYFYWYRQILGQKVEFLVSFYNNEISEKSEIFDDQFSVERPDGSNFTLKIRSTKLEDSAMYFCASSDSGGRGRLFFGEGSRLTVL.

In this sample, this clonotype turned up a few times. This sequence joins TRBV7-9 and TRBJ1-6, with D unresolved. The V gene lost 3 bases and the J gene lost 5 bases, with 8 bases spanning the gap. Germline loops: CDR1 SEHNR, CDR2 FQNEAQ (reference sequence). The CDR3 consists of 14 residues. CDR3 residues: CASSFTDNNSPLHF. CDR3 DNA: TGTGCCAGCAGCTTCACCGATAATAATTCACCCCTCCACTTT.

This clonotype was detected only a few times. The chain carries TRBV7-2 and TRBJ1-5; the match to TRBD1 covers 7 bases. The CDR3 runs to 14 residues. Per the germline V gene, CDR1 is SGHTA and CDR2 is FQGNSA. Losses at the gene ends were 5 bases for V and 9 bases for J; bases not matched to a gene: 10. CDR3 in DNA: TGTGCCAGCAGCCCCGGGACAGCGGTGGGGCCCCAGCATTTT. Translating gives CASSPGTAVGPQHF.

This clonotype showed up many times. The genes are TRBV10-3 and TRBJ2-7; no clear D gene. From germline, CDR1 is ENHRY and CDR2 SYGVKD. The CDR3 runs to 12 residues. Trimming stripped 3 bases from V and 1 base from J, with 4 bases between. The CDR3 reads CAISDGSYEQYF. The CDR3 DNA follows: TGTGCCATCAGTGATGGGTCCTACGAGCAGTACTTC.

This clonotype was found once. The chain links TRBV5-1 to TRBJ2-1; TRBD2 matches 12 bases. Trimming cost V 1 base and J 7 bases; bases outside gene matches: 6. This CDR3 is built from 16 residues. Germline V gene data show CDR1 as SGHRS and CDR2 as YFSETQ. CDR3 amino acids: CASSLFLAGGGNEQFF. CDR3 DNA sequence: TGCGCCAGCAGCTTGTTCCTAGCGGGGGGGGGAAATGAGCAGTTCTTC.

CDR3 loop: CASSLDGRSYEQYF. The CDR3 region has the DNA TGTGCCAGCAGCTTAGACGGCAGGTCCTACGAGCAGTACTTC. V gene TRBV7-9 combines with J gene TRBJ2-7; no firm D call. Germline V CDR1 and CDR2: SEHNR, FQNEAQ (reference sequence). V shed 1 base and J shed 1 base, with 8 bases lying between them. This CDR3 region has 14 residues.

This clonotype appeared many times. This chain uses TRBV6-5 with TRBJ2-7; 9 bases match TRBD2. This CDR3 region has 16 residues. Germline CDR1 is MNHEY and CDR2 is SVGAGI. V shed 0 bases, J shed 4 bases, and the junction held 7 bases outside the gene matches. This chain's CDR3 is CASSYSRRGGGYEQYF. For the CDR3, the DNA is TGTGCCAGCAGTTACTCTCGGCGGGGGGGCGGTTACGAGCAGTACTTC.

In this sample, this clonotype turned up many times. The chain recombines TRBV2 with TRBJ1-5; the D gene is possibly TRBD1 (5 bases). Germline lookup yields CDR1 SNHLY and CDR2 FYNNEI. V lost 4 bases, J lost 7 bases, and 11 bases lay in between. CDR3 length: 13 residues. The CDR3: CASSVQGRQPQHF. Here the CDR3 DNA reads TGTGCCAGCAGTGTCCAGGGCCGGCAGCCCCAGCATTTT.

This clonotype was seen a handful of times. This sequence joins TRBV5-1 and TRBJ2-1, with a tentative D call TRBD1 (6 bases). Trimming removed 2 bases at V and 3 bases at J, with 12 bases between. Germline CDR1 SGHRS, CDR2 YFSETQ. The CDR3 spans 15 residues. For the CDR3, the DNA is TGCGCCAGCAGCTTTAGCCAGGGGTACTACAATGAGCAGTTCTTC. Its protein is CASSFSQGYYNEQFF.

The chain has TRBV4-1 and TRBJ2-2; 7 positions match TRBD2. Trimming took 1 base from V and 6 from J; bases not matched to a gene: 8. The germline V gene has CDR1 MGHRA and CDR2 YSYEKL. The CDR3 is made up of 16 amino acids. The CDR3 is CASSQVGKGRAGELFF. CDR3 DNA sequence: TGCGCCAGCAGCCAAGTTGGGAAGGGGAGGGCCGGGGAGCTGTTTTTT.

This clonotype was counted between two and nine times. This chain uses TRBV6-5 with TRBJ1-1; tentative D call: TRBD1 (6 bases). Germline V CDR1 and CDR2: MNHEY, SVGAGI. CDR3 length: 12 amino acids. V was cut by 0 bases and J by 11 bases, with 10 bases left in between. The CDR3 DNA reads as TGTGCCAGCAGTTACTCACAGGGTGTCGCTTTCTTT. This translates into CASSYSQGVAFF.

This clonotype showed up many times. This chain links TRBV28 with TRBJ2-4; tentatively, D is TRBD1 (6 bases). Trimming took 7 bases from V and 1 from J, leaving 17 bases between them. The CDR3 loop spans 16 amino acids. From germline, CDR1 is MDHEN and CDR2 SYDVKM. The CDR3, as DNA: TGTGCCAGCAATTCCGAGACAGGTTTTGCCAAAAACATTCAGTACTTC. Translated, it gives CASNSETGFAKNIQYF.

The table lists this clonotype with many counts. The chain carries TRBV12-3 or TRBV12-4 and TRBJ2-3, with D uncertain. CDR3 length: 11 residues. V lost 7 bases to trimming and J lost 1 base, with 3 bases between them. This CDR3 reads CASMRTDTQYF. The CDR3 DNA sequence: TGTGCCAGCATGCGCACAGATACGCAGTATTTT.

The sample holds a few counts of this clonotype. V usage is TRBV30 and J usage is TRBJ2-7, with D maybe TRBD1 (5 bases). Germline V gives CDR1 GTSNPN, CDR2 SVGIG (reference sequence). Trimming stripped 0 bases from V and 6 bases from J, with 12 bases between. The CDR3 covers 13 residues. The chain's CDR3 is CAWSVQEDAEQYF. The CDR3 DNA reads TGTGCCTGGAGTGTACAGGAAGATGCCGAGCAGTACTTC.

This clonotype has a count of ten or more. At one boundary the junction diverges from the germline segment, which might be a read error. The gene calls are TRBV30 and TRBJ1-5, with D hard to call. The CDR3 loop spans 12 amino acids. Germline V gene data show CDR1 as GTSNPN and CDR2 as SVGIG (reference sequence). The CDR3 DNA reads TGTGCCTGGAGTGTCCCCGGCGCGCCCAAGCATTTT. Translated, it gives CAWSVPGAPKHF.

This clonotype was counted between two and nine times. The CDR3 spells CASSFGSNYGYTF. In DNA form, the CDR3 reads TGTGCCAGCAGCTTCGGGAGTAACTATGGCTACACCTTC. The genes are TRBV13 and TRBJ1-2; D call uncertain. This CDR3 is built from 13 residues. From germline, CDR1 is PRHDT and CDR2 FYEKMQ (reference sequence). The V gene lost 3 bases and the J gene lost 1 base, with 6 bases spanning the gap.

Many counts were recorded for this clonotype. The J gene is TRBJ1-3, the V gene TRBV12-3 or TRBV12-4, with D perhaps matching TRBD1 (5 bases). The CDR3 consists of 15 residues. The V gene lost 7 bases and the J gene lost 0 bases, with 13 bases spanning the gap. CDR3 DNA: TGTGCCAGCACCGCCGGGCAGGGCTCTGGAAACACCATATATTTT. It codes for CASTAGQGSGNTIYF.

The chain employs TRBV15 and TRBJ2-1, with D unclear. V lost 5 bases and J 13 bases, leaving 15 bases between the germline ends. The germline gives CDR1 LNHNV, CDR2 YYDKDF (reference sequence). This CDR3 region has 12 residues. CDR3 amino acids: CATSGHRARQFF. CDR3 in DNA: TGTGCCACCAGCGGTCACCGGGCACGACAGTTCTTC.

In this sample, this clonotype turned up many times. The genes are TRBV28 and TRBJ1-1; TRBD1 aligns across 9 bases. V shed 3 bases and J 1 base; nucleotides not matched to a gene: 3. Germline V gene lookup returns CDR1 MDHEN and CDR2 SYDVKM. The CDR3 is 15 residues long. The CDR3 loop reads CASSFTGGGNTEAFF. The DNA of the CDR3 is TGTGCCAGCAGTTTCACAGGGGGCGGGAACACTGAAGCTTTCTTT. The full variable domain, in which reference TRBV28 and TRBJ1-1 provide the parts outside the CDR3, is DVKVTQSSRYLVKRTGEKVFLECVQDMDHENMFWYRQDPGLGLRLIYFSYDVKMKEKGDIPEGYSVSREKKERFSLILESASTNQTSMYLCASSFTGGGNTEAFFGQGTRLTVV.

This clonotype was picked up many times. This sequence joins TRBV2 and TRBJ1-1; 7 bases are shared with TRBD1. The V gene end was trimmed by 5 bases and the J gene end by 4 bases; junction bases not matched to a gene: 7. The CDR3 spans 14 residues. CDR1 SNHLY and CDR2 FYNNEI come from the germline V gene. The CDR3 spells CASSPQGGTTEAFF. In nucleotides, the CDR3 is TGTGCCAGCAGTCCCCAGGGGGGGACCACTGAAGCTTTCTTT.

This clonotype showed up many times. This rearrangement joins TRBV12-3 or TRBV12-4 to TRBJ2-7; D uncertain. V was shortened by 2 bases and J by 4 bases, with 9 bases between the two germline ends. The CDR3 covers 13 residues. The CDR3 nucleotides read TGTGCCAGCAGTTTAAATTGGCTTTACGAGCAGTACTTC. It specifies CASSLNWLYEQYF.

This clonotype was found many times. The chain joins TRBV27 to TRBJ2-3, with 11 bases aligning to TRBD2. J gave up 8 bases and V 2 bases, and 3 bases lay outside the gene matches. This CDR3 is built from 14 residues. From germline, CDR1 is MNHEY and CDR2 SMNVEV (reference sequence). The CDR3 reads CASSLRGLAVTQYF. In DNA, the CDR3 is TGTGCCAGCAGTTTAAGGGGACTAGCGGTTACGCAGTATTTT.

This chain connects TRBV19 to TRBJ2-7; D is possibly TRBD1 (7 bases). This CDR3 spans 16 amino acids. Trimming cost V 5 bases and J 1 base, with 18 bases left between them. The germline V gene has CDR1 LNHDA and CDR2 SQIVND (reference sequence). The CDR3 coding sequence is TGTGCCAGTAGTCCGCGGGGCAGGGGGTCGTCCTACGAGCAGTACTTC. Its protein product is CASSPRGRGSSYEQYF.

Ten or more counts support this clonotype. The chain joins TRBV5-1 to TRBJ2-5; no firm D call. The CDR3 contains 13 residues. In germline, CDR1 is SGHRS, CDR2 YFSETQ. The germline V and J ends were trimmed by 6 bases and 5 bases, with 14 bases remaining between them. CDR3 in DNA: TGCGCCAGCAACACGAACCAAAGGGAGACCCAGTACTTC. Translated, it gives CASNTNQRETQYF.

This clonotype was observed a few times. This sequence joins TRBV28 and TRBJ1-4; D is possibly TRBD1 (5 bases). The CDR3 consists of 22 residues. Germline lookup yields CDR1 MDHEN and CDR2 SYDVKM. V dropped 8 bases and J dropped 7 bases, with 41 bases sitting between them. The CDR3 protein is CASGPLMGPTGRVSTNIEKLFF. Here the CDR3 DNA reads TGTGCCAGCGGACCGTTAATGGGGCCGACCGGCCGGGTATCAACTAATATTGAAAAACTGTTTTTT. Full variable domain (rest looked up from reference TRBV28 and TRBJ1-4): DVKVTQSSRYLVKRTGEKVFLECVQDMDHENMFWYRQDPGLGLRLIYFSYDVKMKEKGDIPEGYSVSREKKERFSLILESASTNQTSMYLCASGPLMGPTGRVSTNIEKLFFGSGTQLSVL.

This clonotype was seen ten or more times. The chain links TRBV20-1 to TRBJ1-1; D might be TRBD1 (5 bases). Germline V CDR1 and CDR2: DFQATT, SNEGSKA (reference sequence). The CDR3 totals 13 residues. The CDR3 spells CRGTRRFGTEAFF. The CDR3 coding sequence is TGCAGGGGGACCCGGCGGTTTGGCACTGAAGCTTTCTTT.

The sample holds many counts of this clonotype. The chain links TRBV7-9 to TRBJ1-1; D gene uncertain. The CDR3 length is 17 residues. Germline loops: CDR1 SEHNR, CDR2 FQNEAQ (reference sequence). Trimming pared 1 base from V and 0 bases from J, leaving 15 bases between. The CDR3 loop is CASSLGPLGRVNTEAFF. For the CDR3, the DNA is TGTGCCAGCAGCTTAGGGCCCTTAGGAAGGGTGAACACTGAAGCTTTCTTT.